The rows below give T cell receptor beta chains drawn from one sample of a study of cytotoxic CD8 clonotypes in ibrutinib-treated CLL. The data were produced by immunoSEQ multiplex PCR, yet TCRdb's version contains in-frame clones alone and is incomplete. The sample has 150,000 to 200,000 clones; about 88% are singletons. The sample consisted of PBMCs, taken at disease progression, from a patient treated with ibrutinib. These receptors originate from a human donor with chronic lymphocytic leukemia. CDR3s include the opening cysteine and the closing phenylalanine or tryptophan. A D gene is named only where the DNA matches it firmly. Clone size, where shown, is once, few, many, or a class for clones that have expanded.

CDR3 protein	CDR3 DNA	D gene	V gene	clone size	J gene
CASSRTGGTGELFF	TGTGCCAGCAGTCGGACAGGGGGGACCGGGGAGCTGTTTTTT	TRBD1	TRBV6-5	.	TRBJ2-2
CASRAGTSGRATGELFF	TGTGCCAGTAGAGCCGGGACTAGCGGGAGGGCCACCGGGGAGCTGTTTTTT	TRBD2	TRBV19	.	TRBJ2-2
CASTITGGADTGELFF	TGTGCCAGCACCATAACAGGGGGTGCGGACACCGGGGAGCTGTTTTTT	TRBD1	TRBV7-8	.	TRBJ2-2
CSVEGEGGLLYEQYF	TGCAGCGTTGAAGGGGAAGGGGGCCTTTTGTACGAGCAGTACTTC	TRBD1	TRBV29-1	once	TRBJ2-7
CASSPLYVQETQYF	TGTGCCAGCAGCCCCTTGTATGTGCAAGAGACCCAGTACTTC	.	TRBV11-2	once	TRBJ2-5
CASSILTSGSSYNEQFF	TGTGCCAGTAGTATACTGACTAGCGGGAGTTCCTACAATGAGCAGTTCTTC	TRBD2	TRBV19	once	TRBJ2-1
CASSLTGADTQYF	TGTGCCAGCAGCCTGACGGGGGCAGATACGCAGTATTTT	.	TRBV28	.	TRBJ2-3
CASSLTAGQPQHF	TGTGCCAGCAGCCTGACAGCGGGCCAGCCCCAGCATTTT	.	TRBV7-9	.	TRBJ1-5
CASSEGPTGLASYEQYF	TGTGCCAGCAGTGAAGGCCCAACGGGACTAGCTTCGTACGAGCAGTACTTC	TRBD2	TRBV6-1	.	TRBJ2-7
CASSRVEGEKLFF	TGTGCCAGCAGCAGGGTTGAGGGTGAAAAACTGTTTTTT	.	TRBV27	.	TRBJ1-4
CASSAWITGNSNQPQHF	TGTGCCAGCAGTGCTTGGATTACAGGGAATAGCAATCAGCCCCAGCATTTT	.	TRBV2	once	TRBJ1-5
CSVSRDRVYGYTF	TGCAGCGTGTCCCGGGACAGGGTGTACGGCTACACCTTC	TRBD1	TRBV29-1	few	TRBJ1-2
CASSFPTGSTDTQYF	TGTGCCAGCAGCTTCCCCACCGGGAGCACAGATACGCAGTATTTT	.	TRBV7-2	.	TRBJ2-3
CASSQASPTSGPQETQYF	TGTGCCAGCAGCCAAGCATCGCCGACTAGCGGGCCTCAAGAGACCCAGTACTTC	TRBD2	TRBV14	.	TRBJ2-5
CASSLKSLRDRGYPRETQYF	TGTGCCAGCAGTTTAAAGAGCCTCCGGGACAGGGGGTACCCCCGGGAGACCCAGTACTTC	TRBD1	TRBV27	.	TRBJ2-5
CASSKGQGRTEAFF	TGCGCCAGCAGCAAAGGACAGGGTCGCACTGAAGCTTTCTTT	TRBD1	TRBV5-1	.	TRBJ1-1
CASSGRNYGYTF	TGTGCCAGCAGTGGCCGTAACTATGGCTACACCTTC	.	TRBV2	.	TRBJ1-2
CSGLGTEVTYEQYF	TGCAGCGGACTCGGGACGGAGGTAACCTACGAGCAGTACTTC	.	TRBV29-1	.	TRBJ2-7
CASSSNLVREGLYEQYF	TGTGCCAGCAGCTCCAATCTAGTGAGGGAGGGCTTGTACGAGCAGTACTTC	TRBD2	TRBV11-3	.	TRBJ2-7
CASGLVVGWTGAYNQPQHF	TGTGCTAGTGGTTTGGTAGTTGGTTGGACAGGGGCTTACAATCAGCCCCAGCATTTT	TRBD1	TRBV12-5	.	TRBJ1-5
CASSLLAGEYNEQFF	TGTGCCAGCAGTTTACTAGCGGGGGAGTACAATGAGCAGTTCTTC	TRBD2	TRBV27	.	TRBJ2-1
CASSLPTGMTETQYF	TGTGCCAGCAGCTTACCGACAGGTATGACGGAGACCCAGTACTTC	.	TRBV11-3	.	TRBJ2-5
CASSSPGTSGYEQYF	TGTGCCAGCAGCTCCCCCGGGACTAGCGGCTACGAGCAGTACTTC	TRBD2	TRBV5-6	.	TRBJ2-7
CASRFLREISNEQFF	TGTGCCAGCAGATTTTTGCGGGAGATTTCGAATGAGCAGTTCTTC	TRBD2	TRBV6-1	.	TRBJ2-1
CAWSVSRATEQYF	TGTGCCTGGAGTGTAAGTAGAGCAACCGAGCAGTACTTC	.	TRBV30	.	TRBJ2-7
CASSEWLASGSYEQYF	TGTGCCAGCAGTGAATGGTTGGCTAGCGGGAGCTACGAGCAGTACTTC	TRBD2	TRBV2	once	TRBJ2-7
CASSIHSDRYNEQFF	TGTGCCAGTAGTATCCACTCGGACAGATACAATGAGCAGTTCTTC	.	TRBV19	.	TRBJ2-1
CASSLYANTEAFF	TGTGCCAGCAGCTTATACGCGAACACTGAAGCTTTCTTT	.	TRBV7-7	.	TRBJ1-1
CASSFSGPAEPQETQYF	TGTGCCAGCAGTTTTTCAGGGCCAGCGGAGCCTCAAGAGACCCAGTACTTC	.	TRBV28	.	TRBJ2-5
CAWSPGRGYEQYF	TGTGCCTGGAGTCCCGGACGCGGCTACGAGCAGTACTTC	.	TRBV30	.	TRBJ2-7
CASSLYETGVYEQYF	TGCGCCAGCAGCTTGTACGAGACAGGGGTCTACGAGCAGTACTTC	TRBD1	TRBV5-1	.	TRBJ2-7
CAWSQGYNEQFF	TGTGCCTGGAGTCAGGGTTACAATGAGCAGTTCTTC	.	TRBV30	.	TRBJ2-1
CASSLDRASVNEQFF	TGTGCCAGCAGTTTGGACAGGGCTTCAGTCAATGAGCAGTTCTTC	TRBD1	TRBV7-3	.	TRBJ2-1
CASSLLDRWGADTQYF	TGTGCCAGCAGTTTATTGGACCGTTGGGGAGCAGATACGCAGTATTTT	.	TRBV27	.	TRBJ2-3
CASSLGSDYEQYF	TGTGCCAGCAGTTTGGGCTCCGACTACGAGCAGTACTTC	.	TRBV28	few	TRBJ2-7
CASSEGQQGREAFF	TGTGCCAGCAGTGAGGGGCAACAGGGGAGGGAAGCTTTCTTT	TRBD1	TRBV2	.	TRBJ1-1
CASSLDKQGGYEQYF	TGCGCCAGCAGCTTGGATAAGCAAGGGGGCTACGAGCAGTACTTC	.	TRBV5-1	.	TRBJ2-7
CASSQAGLANSYEQYF	TGTGCCAGCAGCCAAGCGGGATTAGCGAACTCATACGAGCAGTACTTC	.	TRBV4-2	few	TRBJ2-7
CASSVVAGPSTDTQYF	TGTGCCAGCAGCGTAGTAGCGGGGCCTAGCACAGATACGCAGTATTTT	TRBD2	TRBV9	.	TRBJ2-3
CASSLAGGGYEQYF	TGCGCCAGCAGCTTGGCCGGAGGGGGCTACGAGCAGTACTTC	.	TRBV5-1	.	TRBJ2-7
CASSQDGGNQPQHF	TGTGCCAGCAGCCAGGACGGGGGGAATCAGCCCCAGCATTTT	.	TRBV28	.	TRBJ1-5
CASSFTGGTNEKLFF	TGCGCCAGCAGCTTTACAGGGGGGACTAATGAAAAACTGTTTTTT	TRBD1	TRBV5-1	.	TRBJ1-4
CASSLHRGRNTGELFF	TGTGCCAGCAGTTTGCACAGGGGGCGCAACACCGGGGAGCTGTTTTTT	TRBD1	TRBV28	.	TRBJ2-2
CAIRIGRGNYGYTF	TGTGCCATCAGAATTGGACGGGGCAACTATGGCTACACCTTC	.	TRBV10-3	.	TRBJ1-2
CASSLETGTIGNTIYF	TGCGCCAGCAGCTTGGAGACGGGCACCATTGGAAACACCATATATTTT	.	TRBV5-1	.	TRBJ1-3
CATGDQRESMNEQFF	TGTGCCACCGGGGATCAGCGGGAAAGTATGAATGAGCAGTTCTTC	TRBD2	TRBV28	.	TRBJ2-1
CASSLNRDQPQHF	TGTGCCAGTAGTCTGAACAGGGATCAGCCCCAGCATTTT	.	TRBV19	few	TRBJ1-5
CASSQALGTYNEQFF	TGTGCCAGCAGCCAAGCGCTCGGGACGTACAATGAGCAGTTCTTC	.	TRBV4-2	.	TRBJ2-1
CASSQQGAREQFF	TGCGCCAGCAGCCAACAGGGGGCTAGGGAGCAGTTCTTC	TRBD1	TRBV4-3	.	TRBJ2-1
CASRVGGGYSNQPQHF	TGTGCCAGCAGGGTCGGAGGGGGTTATAGCAATCAGCCCCAGCATTTT	.	TRBV2	.	TRBJ1-5
CASSQEQGAGGYTF	TGCGCCAGCAGCCAAGAACAGGGGGCGGGTGGCTACACCTTC	TRBD1	TRBV4-1	once	TRBJ1-2
CASSGQGPQQYF	TGTGCCAGCAGCGGCCAGGGGCCACAGCAGTACTTC	.	TRBV9	.	TRBJ2-7
CASSLVPEEETQYF	TGTGCCAGCAGCTTAGTCCCGGAGGAAGAGACCCAGTACTTC	.	TRBV7-9	.	TRBJ2-5